The T cell receptor beta chain under discussion was sequenced for a study of blood T cell repertoires in COVID-19. For the study at large: COVID-19 samples, acute and convalescent, were from the United States, Italy and Spain. PBMCs, B-cell-depleted T cells, or T cells provided the cDNA or gDNA that made up the material.

As originally analysed: Amplifying reference gene primers gave estimates of nucleated cell counts. Produced via immunoSEQ multiplex PCR; TCRdb's table is partial and in-frame only. That table gives V, J and clone size, and the DNA gave D and trimming. The sample consists of fewer than 150,000 clones, 87% of them appearing once. This clonotype originated in a woman in her sixties or seventies with acute or convalescent COVID-19. The sequencing sample was made of peripheral blood.

CDR3 sequence (DNA): TGTGCCAGCAGCCAAGTAGGGGACAGATCCTACGAGCAGTACTTC. It codes for CASSQVGDRSYEQYF. The rearrangement joins TRBV4-2 to TRBJ2-7, with 7 bases lining up with TRBD1. Unmatched junction bases numbered 4, after V lost 1 base and J lost 1 base. The CDR3 runs 15 residues. CDR1 LGHNA and CDR2 YNFKEQ come from the germline V gene.